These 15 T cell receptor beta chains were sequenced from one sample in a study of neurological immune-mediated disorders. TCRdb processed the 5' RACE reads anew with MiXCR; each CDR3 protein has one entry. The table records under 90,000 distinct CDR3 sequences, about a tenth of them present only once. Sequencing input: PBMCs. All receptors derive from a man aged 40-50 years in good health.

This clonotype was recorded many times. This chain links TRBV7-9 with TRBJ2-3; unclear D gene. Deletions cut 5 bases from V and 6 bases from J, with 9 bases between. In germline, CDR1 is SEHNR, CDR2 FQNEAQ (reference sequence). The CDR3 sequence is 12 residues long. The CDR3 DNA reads TGTGCCAGCAGCCACCCCCAGGATACGCAGTATTTT. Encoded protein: CASSHPQDTQYF. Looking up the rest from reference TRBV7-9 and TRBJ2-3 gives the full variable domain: DTGVSQNPRHKITKRGQNVTFRCDPISEHNRLYWYRQTLGQGPEFLTYFQNEAQLEKSRLLSDRFSAERPKGSFSTLEIQRTEQGDSAMYLCASSHPQDTQYFGPGTRLTVL.

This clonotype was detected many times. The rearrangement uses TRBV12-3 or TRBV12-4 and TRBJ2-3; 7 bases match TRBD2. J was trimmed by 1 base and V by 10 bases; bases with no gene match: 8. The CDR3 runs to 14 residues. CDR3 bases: TGTGCCATTTCGTGGGGGGGTGGCACAGATACGCAGTATTTT. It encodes CAISWGGGTDTQYF.

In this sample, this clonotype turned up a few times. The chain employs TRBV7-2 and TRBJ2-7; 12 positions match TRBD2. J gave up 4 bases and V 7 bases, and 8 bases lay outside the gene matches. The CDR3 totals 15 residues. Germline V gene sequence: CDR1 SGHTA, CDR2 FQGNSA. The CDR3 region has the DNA TGTGCCAGCAAACGGACTAGCGGGATTTATTACGAGCAGTACTTC. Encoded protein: CASKRTSGIYYEQYF.

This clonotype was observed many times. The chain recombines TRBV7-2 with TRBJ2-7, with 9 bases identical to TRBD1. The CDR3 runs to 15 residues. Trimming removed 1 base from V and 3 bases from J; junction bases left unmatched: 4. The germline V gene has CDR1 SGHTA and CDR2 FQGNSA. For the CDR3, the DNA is TGTGCCAGCAGCTTAGTTGGACAGGGGAGCTACGAGCAGTACTTC. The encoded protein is CASSLVGQGSYEQYF.

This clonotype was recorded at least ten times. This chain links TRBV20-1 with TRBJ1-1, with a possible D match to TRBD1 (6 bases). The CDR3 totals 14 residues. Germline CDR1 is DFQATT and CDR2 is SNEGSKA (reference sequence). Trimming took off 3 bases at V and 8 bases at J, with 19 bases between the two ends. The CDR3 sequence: CSARALGGGREAFF. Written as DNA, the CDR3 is TGCAGTGCTAGGGCCCTCGGAGGGGGACGAGAAGCTTTCTTT.

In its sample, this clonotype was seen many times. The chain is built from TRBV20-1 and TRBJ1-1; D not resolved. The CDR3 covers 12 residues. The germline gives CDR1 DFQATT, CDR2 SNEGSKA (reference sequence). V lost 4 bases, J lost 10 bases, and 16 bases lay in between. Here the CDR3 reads CSATPLQARAFF. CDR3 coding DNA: TGCAGTGCTACCCCTCTTCAGGCCAGAGCTTTCTTT.

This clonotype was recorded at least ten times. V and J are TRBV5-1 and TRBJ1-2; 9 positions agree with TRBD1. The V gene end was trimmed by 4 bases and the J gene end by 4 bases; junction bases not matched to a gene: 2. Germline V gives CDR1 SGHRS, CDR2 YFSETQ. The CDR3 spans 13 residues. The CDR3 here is CASSGTGSYGYTF. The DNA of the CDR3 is TGCGCCAGCAGCGGGACAGGGTCCTATGGCTACACCTTC.

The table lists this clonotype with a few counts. The CDR3 sequence is CASSFEVGGGETQYF. The CDR3 region has the DNA TGTGCCAGCAGTTTTGAGGTTGGAGGGGGGGAGACCCAGTACTTC. The chain recombines TRBV12-3 or TRBV12-4 with TRBJ2-5; TRBD1 or TRBD2 may be the D gene (6 bases each). V was clipped by 3 bases and J by 5 bases, with 16 bases between them. This CDR3 contains 15 residues.

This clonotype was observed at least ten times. CDR3: CASSLGTGGNYGYTF. Here the CDR3 DNA reads TGTGCCAGCAGCTTGGGGACAGGGGGTAACTATGGCTACACCTTC. This chain uses TRBV5-6 with TRBJ1-2; TRBD1 matches 10 bases. CDR1 and CDR2 from the germline V gene are SGHDT and YYEEEE. This CDR3 has 15 residues. Trimming removed 0 bases from V and 1 base from J; junction bases left unmatched: 0. Complete variable domain (other parts from reference TRBV5-6 and TRBJ1-2): DAGVTQSPTHLIKTRGQQVTLRCSPKSGHDTVSWYQQALGQGPQFIFQYYEEEERQRGNFPDRFSGHQFPNYSSELNVNALLLGDSALYLCASSLGTGGNYGYTFGSGTRLTVV.

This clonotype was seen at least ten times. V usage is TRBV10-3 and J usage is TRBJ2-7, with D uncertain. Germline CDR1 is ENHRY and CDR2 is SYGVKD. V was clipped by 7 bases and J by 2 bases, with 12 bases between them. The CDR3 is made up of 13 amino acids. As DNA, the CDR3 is TGTGCCATCACCCCCGACACCGCCTACGAGCAGTACTTC. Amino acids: CAITPDTAYEQYF.

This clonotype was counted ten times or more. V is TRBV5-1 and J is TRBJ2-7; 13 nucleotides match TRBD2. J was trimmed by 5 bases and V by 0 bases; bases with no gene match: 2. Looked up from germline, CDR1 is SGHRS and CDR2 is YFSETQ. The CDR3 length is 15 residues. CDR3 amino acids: CASSLGGLAGNEQYF. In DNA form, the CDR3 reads TGCGCCAGCAGCTTGGGGGGACTAGCGGGAAACGAGCAGTACTTC. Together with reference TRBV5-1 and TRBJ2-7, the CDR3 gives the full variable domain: KAGVTQTPRYLIKTRGQQVTLSCSPISGHRSVSWYQQTPGQGLQFLFEYFSETQRNKGNFPGRFSGRQFSNSRSEMNVSTLELGDSALYLCASSLGGLAGNEQYFGPGTRLTVT.

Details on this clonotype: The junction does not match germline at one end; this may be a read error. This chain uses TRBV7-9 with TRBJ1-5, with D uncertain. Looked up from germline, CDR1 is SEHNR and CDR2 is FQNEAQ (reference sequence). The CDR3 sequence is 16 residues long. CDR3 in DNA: TGTGCCAGCAGCCAAGATGGAGGTCAAGGGCATCAGACCCAGCATTTT. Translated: CASSQDGGQGHQTQHF. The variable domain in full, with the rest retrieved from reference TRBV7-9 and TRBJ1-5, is DTGVSQNPRHKITKRGQNVTFRCDPISEHNRLYWYRQTLGQGPEFLTYFQNEAQLEKSRLLSDRFSAERPKGSFSTLEIQRTEQGDSAMYLCASSQDGGQGHQTQHFGDGTRLSIL.

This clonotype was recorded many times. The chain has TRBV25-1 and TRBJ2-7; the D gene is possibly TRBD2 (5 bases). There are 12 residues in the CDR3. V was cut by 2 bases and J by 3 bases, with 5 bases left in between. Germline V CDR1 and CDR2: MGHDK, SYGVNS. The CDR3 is CASSEGLYEQYF. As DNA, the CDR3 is TGTGCCAGCAGTGAAGGACTCTACGAGCAGTACTTC.

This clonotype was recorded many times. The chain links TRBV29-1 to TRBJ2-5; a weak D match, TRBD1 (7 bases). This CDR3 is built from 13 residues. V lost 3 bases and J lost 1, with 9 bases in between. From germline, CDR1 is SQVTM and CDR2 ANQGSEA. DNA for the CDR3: TGCAGCGTTGAGCGGGACAGCCAAGAGACCCAGTACTTC. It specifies CSVERDSQETQYF.

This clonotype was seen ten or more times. DNA for the CDR3: TGTGCCAGCAGTTTGGCCCTAGCGGACCCTTTGGATGAGCAGTTCTTC. Encoded protein: CASSLALADPLDEQFF. This chain links TRBV12-3 or TRBV12-4 with TRBJ2-1, with 7 bases aligning to TRBD2. Trimming cost V 3 bases and J 8 bases; bases outside gene matches: 13. This CDR3 is built from 16 residues.